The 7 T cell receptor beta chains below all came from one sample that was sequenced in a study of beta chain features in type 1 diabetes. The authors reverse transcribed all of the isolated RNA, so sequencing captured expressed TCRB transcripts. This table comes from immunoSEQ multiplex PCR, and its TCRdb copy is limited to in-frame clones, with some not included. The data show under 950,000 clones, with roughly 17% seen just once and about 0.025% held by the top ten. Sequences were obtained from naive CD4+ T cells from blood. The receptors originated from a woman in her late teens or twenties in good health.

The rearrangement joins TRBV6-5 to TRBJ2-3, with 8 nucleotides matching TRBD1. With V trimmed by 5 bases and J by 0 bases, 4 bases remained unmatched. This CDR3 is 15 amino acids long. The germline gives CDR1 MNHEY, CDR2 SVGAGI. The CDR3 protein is CASSATGVSTDTQYF. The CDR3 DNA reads TGTGCCAGCAGTGCGACAGGGGTCAGCACAGATACGCAGTATTTT.

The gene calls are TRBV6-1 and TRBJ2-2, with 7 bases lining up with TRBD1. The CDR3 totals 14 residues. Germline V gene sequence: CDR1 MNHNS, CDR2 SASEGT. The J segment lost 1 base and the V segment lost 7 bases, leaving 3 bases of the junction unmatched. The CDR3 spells CASNRDRNTGELFF. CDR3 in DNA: TGTGCCAGCAATCGGGACAGGAACACCGGGGAGCTGTTTTTT.

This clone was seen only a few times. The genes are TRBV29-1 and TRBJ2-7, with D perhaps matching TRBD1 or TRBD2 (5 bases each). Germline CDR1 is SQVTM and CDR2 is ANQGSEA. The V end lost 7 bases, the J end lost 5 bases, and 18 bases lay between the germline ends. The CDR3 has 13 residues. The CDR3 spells CSALGHPGDEQYF. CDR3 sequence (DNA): TGCAGCGCCCTGGGGCATCCCGGGGACGAGCAGTACTTC.

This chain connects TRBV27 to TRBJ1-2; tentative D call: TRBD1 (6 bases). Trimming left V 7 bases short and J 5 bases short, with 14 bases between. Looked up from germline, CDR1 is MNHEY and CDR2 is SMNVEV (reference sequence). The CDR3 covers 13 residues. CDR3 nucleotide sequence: TGTGCCAGCAAGGGGCAGGGGAATTATGGCTACACCTTC. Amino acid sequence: CASKGQGNYGYTF.

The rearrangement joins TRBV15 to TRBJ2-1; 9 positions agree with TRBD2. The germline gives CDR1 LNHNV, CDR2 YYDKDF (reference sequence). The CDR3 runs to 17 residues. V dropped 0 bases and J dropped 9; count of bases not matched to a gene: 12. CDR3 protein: CATSRDGSGSGSSEQFF. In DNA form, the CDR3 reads TGTGCCACCAGCAGAGACGGTAGCGGGAGTGGTTCCAGTGAGCAGTTCTTC. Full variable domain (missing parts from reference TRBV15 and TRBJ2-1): DAMVIQNPRYQVTQFGKPVTLSCSQTLNHNVMYWYQQKSSQAPKLLFHYYDKDFNNEADTPDNFQSRRPNTSFCFLDIRSPGLGDTAMYLCATSRDGSGSGSSEQFFGPGTRLTVL.

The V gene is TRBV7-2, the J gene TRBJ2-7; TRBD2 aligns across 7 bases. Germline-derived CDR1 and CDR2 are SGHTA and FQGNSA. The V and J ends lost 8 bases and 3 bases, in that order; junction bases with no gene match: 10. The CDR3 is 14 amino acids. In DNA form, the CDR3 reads TGTGCCAGCGGGGGGGTCAGAGGACACTACGAGCAGTACTTC. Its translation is CASGGVRGHYEQYF. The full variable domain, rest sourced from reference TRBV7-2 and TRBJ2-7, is GAGVSQSPSNKVTEKGKDVELRCDPISGHTALYWYRQSLGQGLEFLIYFQGNSAPDKSGLPSDRFSAERTGGSVSTLTIQRTQQEDSAVYLCASGGVRGHYEQYFGPGTRLTVT.

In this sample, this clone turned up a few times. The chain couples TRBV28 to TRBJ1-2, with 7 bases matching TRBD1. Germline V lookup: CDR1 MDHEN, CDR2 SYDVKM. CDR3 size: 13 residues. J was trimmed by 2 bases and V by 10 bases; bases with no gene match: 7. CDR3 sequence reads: CATETGRNYGYTF. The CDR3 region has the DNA TGTGCCACAGAGACAGGGCGGAACTATGGCTACACCTTC.